Following are 14 T cell receptor beta chains from one sample sequenced in a study of response to subunit inactivated influenza vaccine. One entry per CDR3 protein results from TCRdb running MiXCR on the RT-PCR reads. The sample carries roughly 630,000 distinct CDR3 sequences, 11% to 15% recorded once. This material consisted of PBMCs from blood, taken 14 to 15 days before vaccination. These receptors came from a man between 45 and 60 years old who received an inactivated influenza vaccine.

This clonotype was seen a few times. The chain has TRBV30 and TRBJ1-1; D is possibly TRBD1 (6 bases). There are 18 residues in the CDR3. Germline CDR1 GTSNPN, CDR2 SVGIG (reference sequence). Trimming removed 4 bases at V and 4 bases at J, with 28 bases between. The DNA for the CDR3 is TGTGCCTGGACCCAGTTTCAGGGAGTACACAGGGCGAGCACTGAAGCTTTCTTT. It yields the protein CAWTQFQGVHRASTEAFF.

The chain carries TRBV29-1 and TRBJ2-3, with D unclear. CDR3 length: 13 residues. The V gene's germline CDR1 is SQVTM and CDR2 ANQGSEA. V was trimmed by 4 bases and J by 4 bases, leaving 12 bases between them. This CDR3 reads CSVGYTRADTQYF. The DNA of the CDR3 is TGCAGCGTTGGGTACACTCGGGCAGATACGCAGTATTTT.

This clonotype showed up just a few times. The chain is built from TRBV12-3 or TRBV12-4 and TRBJ1-2; unclear D gene. Between the trimmed V and J ends, which lost 2 bases and 7 bases, there was a span of 8 bases. The CDR3 has 12 residues. CDR3 nucleotide sequence: TGTGCCAGCAGTTTATATAGGTTTGGCTACACCTTC. Protein sequence: CASSLYRFGYTF.

The V call is TRBV6-2 or TRBV6-3, the J call TRBJ2-1, with 8 bases matching TRBD2. This CDR3 has 18 amino acids. Trimming removed 2 bases from V and 5 bases from J; junction bases left unmatched: 14. Germline CDR1 MNHEY, CDR2 SVGEGT. CDR3 in amino acids: CASSYPAASGSDNNEQFF. In nucleotides, the CDR3 is TGTGCCAGCAGTTACCCCGCGGCTAGCGGGTCGGACAACAATGAGCAGTTCTTC.

This clonotype has a count of ten or more. This chain connects TRBV3-1 to TRBJ2-7; 7 nucleotides match TRBD2. J was trimmed by 3 bases and V by 6 bases; bases with no gene match: 8. Germline-derived CDR1 and CDR2 are LGHDT and YNNKEL (reference sequence). The CDR3 is 14 residues long. The CDR3 DNA sequence: TGTGCCAGCAGTCCCGGACTAGGTAACTACGAGCAGTACTTC. Amino acids: CASSPGLGNYEQYF.

The rearrangement links TRBV9 to TRBJ2-1, with D perhaps TRBD2 (6 bases). Per germline, CDR1 SGDLS and CDR2 YYNGEE. Trimming pared 4 bases from V and 5 bases from J, leaving 19 bases between. This CDR3 spans 16 amino acids. As DNA, the CDR3 is TGTGCCAGCAGCAGAACAGGAACTAGCCGCCACAATGAGCAGTTCTTC. This codes for CASSRTGTSRHNEQFF.

The CDR3 region is CSVDLSVDEQFF. CDR3 sequence (DNA): TGCAGCGTCGATCTTAGCGTAGATGAGCAGTTCTTC. This chain joins TRBV29-1 and TRBJ2-1; maybe TRBD2 (5 bases). CDR1 is SQVTM and CDR2 is ANQGSEA in the germline V gene. V gave up 6 bases and J gave up 8 bases, with 14 bases separating them. The CDR3 is 12 residues long.

In this sample, this clonotype turned up a few times. The gene calls are TRBV15 and TRBJ1-2; the D gene is possibly TRBD1 (5 bases). V lost 5 bases and J lost 8, with 18 bases in between. Germline lookup yields CDR1 LNHNV and CDR2 YYDKDF (reference sequence). The CDR3 is made up of 14 amino acids. CDR3 DNA sequence: TGTGCCACCAGCGGACCAGGGATGGCGCACGGCTACACCTTC. The encoded protein is CATSGPGMAHGYTF.

The J gene is TRBJ2-2, the V gene TRBV4-2; 7 bases match TRBD1. CDR1 is LGHNA and CDR2 is YNFKEQ in the germline V gene. The CDR3 has 16 residues. Unmatched junction bases numbered 6, after V lost 3 bases and J lost 2 bases. The CDR3 spells CASSHSGTANTGELFF. Here the CDR3 DNA reads TGTGCCAGCAGCCACTCGGGGACAGCCAACACCGGGGAGCTGTTTTTT.

A few counts support this clonotype. The V gene is TRBV27, the J gene TRBJ1-1, with 7 bases identical to TRBD1. Germline V lookup: CDR1 MNHEY, CDR2 SMNVEV (reference sequence). V lost 5 bases to trimming and J lost 1 base; unmatched junction nucleotides: 7. The CDR3 covers 15 residues. The CDR3 spells CASSQQGRQNTEAFF. Here the CDR3 DNA reads TGTGCCAGCAGTCAACAGGGGAGACAGAACACTGAAGCTTTCTTT.

The chain has TRBV7-9 and TRBJ2-1; D is unresolved. V lost 1 base and J lost 8, with 15 bases in between. Looked up from germline, CDR1 is SEHNR and CDR2 is FQNEAQ (reference sequence). This CDR3 has 15 residues. The CDR3 DNA reads as TGTGCCAGCAGCTTAGTTGGAGAAGCTTCCGATGAGCAGTTCTTC. Its translation is CASSLVGEASDEQFF. The full variable domain, completed using reference TRBV7-9 and TRBJ2-1, is DTGVSQNPRHKITKRGQNVTFRCDPISEHNRLYWYRQTLGQGPEFLTYFQNEAQLEKSRLLSDRFSAERPKGSFSTLEIQRTEQGDSAMYLCASSLVGEASDEQFFGPGTRLTVL.

V usage is TRBV10-3 and J usage is TRBJ2-5; D is perhaps TRBD1 or TRBD2 (5 bases each). The CDR3 loop spans 16 amino acids. Germline-derived CDR1 and CDR2 are ENHRY and SYGVKD. The germline V and J ends were trimmed by 2 bases and 5 bases, with 18 bases remaining between them. CDR3 sequence: CAISEPMGLAGETQYF. CDR3 sequence (DNA): TGTGCCATCAGTGAGCCGATGGGGCTAGCTGGTGAGACCCAGTACTTC.

The chain couples TRBV29-1 to TRBJ2-1; 7 bases fit TRBD1. Trimming removed 4 bases from V and 5 bases from J; junction bases left unmatched: 8. Per germline, CDR1 SQVTM and CDR2 ANQGSEA. This CDR3 has 14 residues. In DNA, the CDR3 is TGCAGCGTTGCGATCCGACAGGGCAACAATGAGCAGTTCTTC. Its protein product is CSVAIRQGNNEQFF.

The table lists this clonotype with a few counts. J is TRBJ1-2 and V is TRBV27; D is unclear. The V end was cut by 4 bases, the J end by 0 bases, with 6 bases between. The CDR3 spans 13 residues. CDR1 is MNHEY, CDR2 SMNVEV, per germline (reference sequence). The CDR3 region has the DNA TGTGCCAGCAGTTCCCACCCTAACTATGGCTACACCTTC. It codes for CASSSHPNYGYTF.